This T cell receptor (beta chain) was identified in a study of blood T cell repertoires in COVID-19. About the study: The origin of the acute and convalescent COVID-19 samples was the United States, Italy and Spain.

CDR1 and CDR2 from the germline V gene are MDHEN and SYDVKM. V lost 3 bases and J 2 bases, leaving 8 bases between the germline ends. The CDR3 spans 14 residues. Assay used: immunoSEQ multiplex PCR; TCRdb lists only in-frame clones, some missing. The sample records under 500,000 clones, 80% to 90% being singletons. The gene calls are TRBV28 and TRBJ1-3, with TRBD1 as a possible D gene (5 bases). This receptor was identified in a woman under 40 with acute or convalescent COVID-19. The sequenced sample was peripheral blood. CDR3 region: CASSFWGAGNTIYF. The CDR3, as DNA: TGTGCCAGCAGTTTTTGGGGGGCTGGAAACACCATATATTTT.